Sequencing of this T cell receptor (beta chain) was carried out in a study of blood T cell repertoires in COVID-19. For the study at large: Researchers got acute and convalescent COVID-19 samples from the United States, Italy and Spain. PBMCs, B-cell-depleted T cells, or T cells provided the cDNA or gDNA that made up the material.

The V gene end was trimmed by 2 bases and the J gene end by 0 bases; junction bases not matched to a gene: 12. The length of the CDR3 is 18 residues. Per germline, CDR1 ENHRY and CDR2 SYGVKD. Authors' processing steps: Estimates of nucleated cell counts were drawn from the amplification of reference gene primers. Produced via immunoSEQ multiplex PCR; TCRdb's table is partial and in-frame only. That table is the source of V, J and clone size, and D and trimming were worked out from the DNA. The top ten hold roughly 6.8% of the sample, which has about 180,000 clones, about four fifths seen once. This chain connects TRBV10-3 to TRBJ1-2, with 7 bases identical to TRBD1. The sample comprised peripheral blood. This clonotype was obtained from a man between 65 and 79 years old with active or convalescent COVID-19. The DNA for the CDR3 is TGTGCCATCAGTGAGGGGGGACAGACACGAACCCCTAACTATGGCTACACCTTC. Residues: CAISEGGQTRTPNYGYTF.